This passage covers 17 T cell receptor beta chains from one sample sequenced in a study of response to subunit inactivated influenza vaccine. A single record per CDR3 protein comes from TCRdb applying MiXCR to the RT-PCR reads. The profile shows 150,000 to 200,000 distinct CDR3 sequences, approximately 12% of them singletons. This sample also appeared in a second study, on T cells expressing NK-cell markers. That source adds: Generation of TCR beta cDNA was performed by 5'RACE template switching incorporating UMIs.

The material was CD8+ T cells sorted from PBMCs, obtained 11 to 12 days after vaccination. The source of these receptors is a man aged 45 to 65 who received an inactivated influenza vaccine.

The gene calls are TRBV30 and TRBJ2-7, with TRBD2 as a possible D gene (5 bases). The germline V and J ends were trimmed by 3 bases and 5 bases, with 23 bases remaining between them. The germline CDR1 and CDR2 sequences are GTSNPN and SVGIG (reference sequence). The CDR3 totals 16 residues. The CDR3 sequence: CAWRCFTREFPNEQYF. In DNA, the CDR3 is TGTGCCTGGAGATGTTTTACAAGGGAGTTTCCGAACGAGCAGTACTTC.

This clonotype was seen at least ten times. CDR3 nucleotide sequence: TGCAGCGTTGAACGGCCTGAGGCGTGGATGAATGAGCAGTTCTTC. Protein product: CSVERPEAWMNEQFF. V and J are TRBV29-1 and TRBJ2-1; no clear D gene. The CDR3 contains 15 residues. V lost 2 bases, J lost 7 bases, and 18 bases lay in between. Germline loops: CDR1 SQVTM, CDR2 ANQGSEA.

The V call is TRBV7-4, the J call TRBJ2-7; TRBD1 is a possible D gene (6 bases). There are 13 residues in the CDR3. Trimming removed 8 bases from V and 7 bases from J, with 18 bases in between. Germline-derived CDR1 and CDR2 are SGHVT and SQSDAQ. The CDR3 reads CASESDRLKEQYF. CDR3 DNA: TGTGCCAGCGAGTCGGACAGACTGAAAGAGCAGTACTTC.

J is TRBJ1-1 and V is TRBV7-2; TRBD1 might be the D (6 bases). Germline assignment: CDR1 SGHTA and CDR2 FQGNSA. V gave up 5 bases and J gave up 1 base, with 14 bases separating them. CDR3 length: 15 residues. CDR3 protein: CASSPIQGWNTEAFF. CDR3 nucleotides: TGTGCCAGCAGCCCCATACAGGGTTGGAACACTGAAGCTTTCTTT.

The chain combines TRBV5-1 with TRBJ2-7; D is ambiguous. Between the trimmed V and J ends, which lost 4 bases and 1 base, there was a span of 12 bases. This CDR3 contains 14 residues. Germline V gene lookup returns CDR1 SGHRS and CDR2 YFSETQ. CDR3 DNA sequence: TGCGCCAGCAGCCCATCTCCCCGGTCCTACGAGCAGTACTTC. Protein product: CASSPSPRSYEQYF.

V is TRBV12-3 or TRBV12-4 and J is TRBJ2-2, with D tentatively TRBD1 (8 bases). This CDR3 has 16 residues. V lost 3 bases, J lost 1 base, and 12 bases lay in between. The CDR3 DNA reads TGTGCCAGCAGTTTTCACAGGGGGGGGAACACCGGGGAGCTGTTTTTT. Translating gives CASSFHRGGNTGELFF.

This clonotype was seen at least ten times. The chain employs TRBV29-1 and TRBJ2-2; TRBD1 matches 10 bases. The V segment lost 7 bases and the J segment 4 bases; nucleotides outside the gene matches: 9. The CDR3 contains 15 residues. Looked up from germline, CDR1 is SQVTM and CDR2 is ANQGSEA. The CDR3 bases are TGCAGCGCTACTGAGGGACAGGGGTTCACCGGGGAGCTGTTTTTT. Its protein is CSATEGQGFTGELFF.

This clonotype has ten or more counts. The DNA of the CDR3 is TGCAGTGCTAGATTCGCAGATACGCAGTATTTT. This gives the protein CSARFADTQYF. This chain uses TRBV20-1 with TRBJ2-3; no clear D gene. Between the trimmed V and J ends, which lost 2 bases and 4 bases, there was a span of 4 bases. This CDR3 has 11 residues. Germline loops: CDR1 DFQATT, CDR2 SNEGSKA (reference sequence).

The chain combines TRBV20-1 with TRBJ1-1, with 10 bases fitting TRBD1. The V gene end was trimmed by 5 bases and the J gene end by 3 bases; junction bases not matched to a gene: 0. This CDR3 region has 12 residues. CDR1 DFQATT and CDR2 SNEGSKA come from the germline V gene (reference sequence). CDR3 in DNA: TGCAGTGCTGGACAGGGGGACACTGAAGCTTTCTTT. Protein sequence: CSAGQGDTEAFF.

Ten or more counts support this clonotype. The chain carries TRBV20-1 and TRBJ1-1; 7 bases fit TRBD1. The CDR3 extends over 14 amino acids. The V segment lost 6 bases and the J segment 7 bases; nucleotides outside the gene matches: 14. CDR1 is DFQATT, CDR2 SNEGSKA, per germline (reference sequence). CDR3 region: CSADPLTGRREAFF. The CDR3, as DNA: TGCAGTGCCGACCCGCTGACAGGGCGACGTGAAGCTTTCTTT.

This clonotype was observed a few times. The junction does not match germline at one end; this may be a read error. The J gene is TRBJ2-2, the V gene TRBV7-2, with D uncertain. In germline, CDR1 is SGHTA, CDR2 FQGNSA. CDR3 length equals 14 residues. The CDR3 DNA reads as TGTGCCAGCAGTTTAGGACCCTACACCGGGGAGCTGTTTTTT. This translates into CASSLGPYTGELFF.

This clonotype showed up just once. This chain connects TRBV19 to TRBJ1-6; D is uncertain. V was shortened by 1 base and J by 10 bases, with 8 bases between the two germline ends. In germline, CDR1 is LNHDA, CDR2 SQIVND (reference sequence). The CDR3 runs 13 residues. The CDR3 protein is CASSIVEESPLHF. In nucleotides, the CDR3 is TGTGCCAGTAGTATAGTAGAAGAATCACCCCTCCACTTT.

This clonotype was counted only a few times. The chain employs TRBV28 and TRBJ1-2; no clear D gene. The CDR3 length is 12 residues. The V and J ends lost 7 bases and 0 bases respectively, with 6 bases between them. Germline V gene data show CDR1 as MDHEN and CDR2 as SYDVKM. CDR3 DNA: TGTGCCAGCACCAACACTAACTATGGCTACACCTTC. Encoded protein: CASTNTNYGYTF.

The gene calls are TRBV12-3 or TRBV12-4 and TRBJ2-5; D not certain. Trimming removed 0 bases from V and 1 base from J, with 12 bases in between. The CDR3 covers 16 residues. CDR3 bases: TGTGCCAGCAGTTTAGCGCTTGGCAGACCCCAAGAGACCCAGTACTTC. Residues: CASSLALGRPQETQYF.

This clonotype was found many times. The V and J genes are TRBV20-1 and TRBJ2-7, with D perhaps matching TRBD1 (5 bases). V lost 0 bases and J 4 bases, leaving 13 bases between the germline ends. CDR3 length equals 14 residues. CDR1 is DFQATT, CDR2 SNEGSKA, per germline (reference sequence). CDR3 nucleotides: TGCAGTGCTAGAGATCAGGGCCAGGAGTACGAGCAGTACTTC. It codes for CSARDQGQEYEQYF.

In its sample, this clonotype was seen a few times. The CDR3: CASSIQGETQYF. The DNA of the CDR3 is TGTGCCAGTAGTATACAGGGGGAGACCCAGTACTTC. This rearrangement joins TRBV19 to TRBJ2-5; D may be TRBD1 (6 bases). V lost 2 bases and J 5 bases, leaving 6 bases between the germline ends. This CDR3 has 12 amino acids. CDR1 is LNHDA and CDR2 is SQIVND in the germline V gene (reference sequence).

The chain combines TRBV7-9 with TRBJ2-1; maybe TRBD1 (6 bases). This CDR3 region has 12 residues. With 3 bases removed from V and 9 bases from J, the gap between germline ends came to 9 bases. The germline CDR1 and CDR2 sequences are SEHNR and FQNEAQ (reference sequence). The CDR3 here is CASSFRGIEQFF. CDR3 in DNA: TGTGCCAGCAGCTTCAGGGGTATTGAGCAGTTCTTC.